This T cell receptor beta chain was captured by sequencing in a study of blood T cell repertoires in COVID-19. Germline V lookup: CDR1 SGHRS, CDR2 YFSETQ. The CDR3 loop spans 14 amino acids. V shed 3 bases and J 4 bases; nucleotides not matched to a gene: 4. The method was immunoSEQ multiplex PCR; TCRdb's version includes in-frame clones alone and lacks a portion of them. Of 300,000 or so clones detected, nearly 90% appear once; the ten largest clones hold approximately 5%. Adults between roughly 18 and 89 years of age took part from approximately 24 US areas. The sequence came from a woman aged 25-40 years who had recovered from COVID-19. Specimen: PBMCs or T cells enriched from blood (not recorded which). The chain carries TRBV5-1 and TRBJ1-2, with 9 bases that match TRBD1. Here the CDR3 reads CASSSTGGSYGYTF. As DNA, the CDR3 is TGCGCCAGCAGCTCGACAGGGGGGAGCTATGGCTACACCTTC.